This T cell receptor beta chain was found in a study of T cells in Graves' hyperthyroidism and ophthalmopathy. This clonotype was picked up many times. The CDR3 covers 12 residues. The germline V gene encodes CDR1 MNHNS and CDR2 SASEGT. V was clipped by 8 bases and J by 2 bases, with 10 bases between them. The study excluded patients with uncontrolled infection, other autoimmune disease, pregnancy or lactation. Diagnoses rested on clinical symptoms, serum thyroxine and TRAb, thyroid ultrasound and orbital computed tomography. The investigators amplified TCR beta CDR3 regions from RNA transcripts. The TCR CDR3 first-round RT-PCR relied on the HTBI primer set. In TCRdb, the multiplex PCR reads were re-called with MiXCR into one record per CDR3 protein. Altogether 500,000 or so distinct CDR3 sequences are present, about 16% being singletons, with the ten largest covering less than 30%.

This rearrangement joins TRBV6-1 to TRBJ2-7, with TRBD1 as a possible D gene (5 bases). The clonotype originates from a woman aged 25-40 years with Graves' ophthalmopathy. Input material: blood. CDR3: CASQGTPYEQYF. For the CDR3, the DNA is TGTGCCAGCCAGGGCACTCCCTACGAGCAGTACTTC.